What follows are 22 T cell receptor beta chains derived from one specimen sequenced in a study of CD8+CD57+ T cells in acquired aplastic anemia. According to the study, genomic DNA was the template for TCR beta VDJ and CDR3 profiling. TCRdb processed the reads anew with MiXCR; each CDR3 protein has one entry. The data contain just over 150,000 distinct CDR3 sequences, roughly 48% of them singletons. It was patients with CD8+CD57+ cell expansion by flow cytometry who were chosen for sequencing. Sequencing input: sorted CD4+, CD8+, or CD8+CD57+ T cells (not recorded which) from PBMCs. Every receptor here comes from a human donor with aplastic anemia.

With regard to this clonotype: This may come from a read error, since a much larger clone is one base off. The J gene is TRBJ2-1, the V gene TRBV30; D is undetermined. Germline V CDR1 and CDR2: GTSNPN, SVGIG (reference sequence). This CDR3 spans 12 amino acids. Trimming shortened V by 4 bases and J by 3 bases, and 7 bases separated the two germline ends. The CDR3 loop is CAWTDRYNEQFF. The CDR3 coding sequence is TGTGCCTGGACGGACCGCTACAATGAGCAGTTCTTC.

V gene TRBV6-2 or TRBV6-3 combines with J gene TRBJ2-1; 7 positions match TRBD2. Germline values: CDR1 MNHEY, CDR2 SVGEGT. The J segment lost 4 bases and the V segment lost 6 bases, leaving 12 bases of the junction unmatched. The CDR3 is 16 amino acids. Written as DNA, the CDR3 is TGTGCCAGCAGGAGGACTAGTGTTTCGGGGTACAATGAGCAGTTCTTC. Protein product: CASRRTSVSGYNEQFF.

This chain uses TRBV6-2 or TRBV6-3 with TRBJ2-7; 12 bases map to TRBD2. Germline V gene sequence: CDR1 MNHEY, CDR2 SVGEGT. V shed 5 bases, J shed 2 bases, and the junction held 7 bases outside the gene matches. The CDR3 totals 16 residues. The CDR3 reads CASSPLWTSGAYEQYF. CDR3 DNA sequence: TGTGCCAGCAGTCCTCTCTGGACTAGCGGGGCCTACGAGCAGTACTTC.

The CDR3 spells CAWRPMGTSNEQYF. The CDR3 DNA reads TGTGCCTGGAGGCCCATGGGGACTAGCAACGAGCAGTACTTC. This sequence joins TRBV30 and TRBJ2-7, with 9 positions matching TRBD2. Germline trimming cut 3 bases from V and 5 bases from J; bases unmatched to any gene: 8. CDR3 size: 14 residues. Germline CDR1 and CDR2: GTSNPN and SVGIG (reference sequence). Based on the CDR3 plus reference TRBV30 and TRBJ2-7, the full variable domain is SQTIHQWPATLVQPVGSPLSLECTVEGTSNPNLYWYRQAAGRGLQLLFYSVGIGQISSEVPQNLSASRPQDRQFILSSKKLLLSDSGFYLCAWRPMGTSNEQYFGPGTRLTVT.

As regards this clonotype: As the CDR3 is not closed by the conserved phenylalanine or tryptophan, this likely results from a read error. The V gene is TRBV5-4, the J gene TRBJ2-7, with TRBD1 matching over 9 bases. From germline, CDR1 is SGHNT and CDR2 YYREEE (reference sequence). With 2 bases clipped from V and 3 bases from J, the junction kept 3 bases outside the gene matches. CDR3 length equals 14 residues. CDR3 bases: TGTGCCAGCAGCTTCGTGACAGGGGGCTACGAGCAGTACTCC. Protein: CASSFVTGGYEQYS.

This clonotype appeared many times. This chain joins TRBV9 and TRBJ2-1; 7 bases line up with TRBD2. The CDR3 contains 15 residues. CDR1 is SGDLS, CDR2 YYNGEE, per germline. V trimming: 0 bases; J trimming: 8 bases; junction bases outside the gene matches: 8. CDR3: CASSVVTSSIDEQFF. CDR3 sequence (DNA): TGTGCCAGCAGCGTAGTGACTAGCTCGATCGATGAGCAGTTCTTC.

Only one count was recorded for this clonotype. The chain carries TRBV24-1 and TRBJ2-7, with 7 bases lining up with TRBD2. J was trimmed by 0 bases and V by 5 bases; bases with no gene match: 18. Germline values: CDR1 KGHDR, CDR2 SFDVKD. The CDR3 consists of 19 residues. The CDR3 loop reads CATSVACGGAPPCSYEQYF. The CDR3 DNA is TGTGCCACCAGTGTTGCATGCGGGGGTGCACCTCCGTGCTCCTACGAGCAGTACTTC.

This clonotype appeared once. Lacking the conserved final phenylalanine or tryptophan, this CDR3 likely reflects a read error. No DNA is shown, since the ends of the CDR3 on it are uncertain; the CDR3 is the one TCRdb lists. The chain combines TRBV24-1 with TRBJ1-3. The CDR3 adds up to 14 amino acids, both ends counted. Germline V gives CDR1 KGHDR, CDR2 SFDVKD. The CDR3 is CATSGGPAGNTIHV.

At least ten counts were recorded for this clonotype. CDR3 protein: CASSQDVFGAETQYF. CDR3 DNA: TGCGCCAGCAGCCAAGATGTATTCGGGGCAGAGACCCAGTACTTC. This rearrangement joins TRBV4-3 to TRBJ2-5; D possibly uses TRBD1 or TRBD2 (5 bases each). The germline V gene has CDR1 LGHNA and CDR2 YSLEER. The length of the CDR3 is 15 residues. Deletions cut 0 bases from V and 4 bases from J, with 12 bases between.

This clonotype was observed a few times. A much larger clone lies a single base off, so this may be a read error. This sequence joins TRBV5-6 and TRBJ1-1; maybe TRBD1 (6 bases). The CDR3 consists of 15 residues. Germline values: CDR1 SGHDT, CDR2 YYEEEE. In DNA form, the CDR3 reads TGTGCCGGCAGCTTGTCTGGGGGCGTGAACACTGAAGCTTTCTTT. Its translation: CAGSLSGGVNTEAFF. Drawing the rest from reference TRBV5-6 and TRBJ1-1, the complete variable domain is DAGVTQSPTHLIKTRGQQVTLRCSPKSGHDTVSWYQQALGQGPQFIFQYYEEEERQRGNFPDRFSGHQFPNYSSELNVNALLLGDSALYLCAGSLSGGVNTEAFFGQGTRLTVV.

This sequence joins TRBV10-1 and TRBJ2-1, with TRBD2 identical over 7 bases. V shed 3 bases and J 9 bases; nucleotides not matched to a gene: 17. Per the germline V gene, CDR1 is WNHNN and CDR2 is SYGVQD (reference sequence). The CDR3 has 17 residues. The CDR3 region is CASSDSGRVRARGEQFF. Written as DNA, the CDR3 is TGCGCCAGCAGTGACTCGGGGAGGGTGAGGGCGAGAGGTGAGCAGTTCTTC.

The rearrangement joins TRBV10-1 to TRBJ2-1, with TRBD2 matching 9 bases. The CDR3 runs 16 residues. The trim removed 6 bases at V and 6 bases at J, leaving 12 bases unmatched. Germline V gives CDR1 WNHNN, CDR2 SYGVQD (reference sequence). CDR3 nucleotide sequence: TGCGCCAGCAGACTAGCGGGTTTAGCGCCGAGCAATGAGCAGTTCTTC. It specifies CASRLAGLAPSNEQFF.

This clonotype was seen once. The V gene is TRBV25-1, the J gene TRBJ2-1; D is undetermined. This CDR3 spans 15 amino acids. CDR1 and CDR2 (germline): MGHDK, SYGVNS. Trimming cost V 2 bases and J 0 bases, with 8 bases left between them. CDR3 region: CASSEAGSSYNEQFF. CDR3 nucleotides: TGTGCCAGCAGTGAAGCAGGAAGCTCCTACAATGAGCAGTTCTTC.

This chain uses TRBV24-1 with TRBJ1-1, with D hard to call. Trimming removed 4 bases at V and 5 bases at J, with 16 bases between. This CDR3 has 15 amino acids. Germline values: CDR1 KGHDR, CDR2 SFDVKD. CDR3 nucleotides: TGTGCCACCAGTGACCCCCGGGGAGGAAGGACTGAAGCTTTCTTT. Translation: CATSDPRGGRTEAFF.

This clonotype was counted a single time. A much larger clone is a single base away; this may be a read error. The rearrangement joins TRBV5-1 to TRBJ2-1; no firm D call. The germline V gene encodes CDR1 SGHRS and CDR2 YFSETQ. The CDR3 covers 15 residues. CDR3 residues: CASSLSAYGLNERFF. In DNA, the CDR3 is TGCGCCAGCAGCTTGTCGGCTTATGGATTGAATGAGCGGTTCTTC.

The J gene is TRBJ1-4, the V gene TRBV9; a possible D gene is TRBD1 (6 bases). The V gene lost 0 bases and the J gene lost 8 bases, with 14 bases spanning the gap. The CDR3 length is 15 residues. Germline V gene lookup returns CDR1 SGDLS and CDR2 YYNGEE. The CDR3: CASSVGEGVLEKLFF. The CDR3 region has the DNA TGTGCCAGCAGCGTAGGTGAGGGGGTCCTCGAAAAACTGTTTTTT.

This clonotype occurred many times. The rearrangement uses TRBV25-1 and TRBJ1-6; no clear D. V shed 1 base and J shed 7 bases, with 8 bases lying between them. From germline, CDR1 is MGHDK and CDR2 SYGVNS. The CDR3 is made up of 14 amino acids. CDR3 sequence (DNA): TGTGCCAGCAGTGAATCGCTAGTAAATTCACCCCTCCACTTT. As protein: CASSESLVNSPLHF.

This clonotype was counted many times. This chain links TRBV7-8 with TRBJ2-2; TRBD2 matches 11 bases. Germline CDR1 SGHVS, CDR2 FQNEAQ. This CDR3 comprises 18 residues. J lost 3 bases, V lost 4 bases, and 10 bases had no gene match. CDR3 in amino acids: CASSSLLAGETDTGELFF. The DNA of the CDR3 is TGTGCCAGCAGCTCTTTACTAGCGGGAGAAACGGACACCGGGGAGCTGTTTTTT. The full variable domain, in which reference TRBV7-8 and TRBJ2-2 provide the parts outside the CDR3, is GAGVSQSPRYKVAKRGQDVALRCDPISGHVSLFWYQQALGQGPEFLTYFQNEAQLDKSGLPSDRFFAERPEGSVSTLKIQRTQQEDSAVYLCASSSLLAGETDTGELFFGEGSRLTVL.

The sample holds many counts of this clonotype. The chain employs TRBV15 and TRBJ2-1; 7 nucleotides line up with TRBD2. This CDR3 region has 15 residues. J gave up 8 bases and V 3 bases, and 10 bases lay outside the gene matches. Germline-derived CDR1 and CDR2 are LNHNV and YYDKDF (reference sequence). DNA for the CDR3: TGTGCCACCAGCAGGGTGGGCGGGAGACGGGATGAGCAGTTCTTC. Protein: CATSRVGGRRDEQFF.

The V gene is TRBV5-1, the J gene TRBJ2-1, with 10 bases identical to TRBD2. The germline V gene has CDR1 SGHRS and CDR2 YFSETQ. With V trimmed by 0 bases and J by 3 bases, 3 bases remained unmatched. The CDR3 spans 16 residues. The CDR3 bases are TGCGCCAGCAGCTTGGTTGGGACTAGCGACTACAATGAGCAGTTCTTC. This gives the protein CASSLVGTSDYNEQFF.

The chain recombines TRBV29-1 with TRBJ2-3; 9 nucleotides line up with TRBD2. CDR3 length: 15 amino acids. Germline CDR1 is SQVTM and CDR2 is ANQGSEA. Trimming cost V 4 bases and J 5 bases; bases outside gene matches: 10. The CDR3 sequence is CSVATGTSIEDTQYF. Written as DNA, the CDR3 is TGCAGCGTTGCAACCGGGACTAGCATTGAAGATACGCAGTATTTT.

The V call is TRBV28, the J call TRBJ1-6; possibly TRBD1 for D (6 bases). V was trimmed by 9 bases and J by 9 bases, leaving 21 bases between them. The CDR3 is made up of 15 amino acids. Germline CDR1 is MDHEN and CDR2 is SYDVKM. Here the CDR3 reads CASTTRAQGTSPLHF. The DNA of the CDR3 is TGTGCCAGTACCACAAGGGCGCAGGGGACTTCACCCCTCCACTTT.